These 15 T cell receptor beta chains share one sample of origin, sequenced in a study of blood T cells in healthy people across ages. Using a J-beta primer mix together with a sample-barcoded 5' primer, a second PCR was run for about 7 to 12 cycles. MiXCR, applied by TCRdb to the 5' RACE reads, yields one record per CDR3 protein. The sample includes 450,000 to 700,000 distinct CDR3 sequences, approximately 27% of them seen just once. Material: blood. The receptors stem from a woman in her seventies in good health.

This clonotype was recorded at least ten times. The CDR3 protein is CSVGTLGRSDTQYF. CDR3 coding DNA: TGCAGCGTTGGGACCCTGGGTCGTTCAGATACGCAGTATTTT. V is TRBV29-1 and J is TRBJ2-3; no clear D. With 4 bases removed from V and 4 bases from J, the gap between germline ends came to 15 bases. The length of the CDR3 is 14 residues. CDR1 is SQVTM and CDR2 is ANQGSEA in the germline V gene.

The V and J genes are TRBV7-8 and TRBJ1-2; the D gene is possibly TRBD1 (5 bases). Germline assignment: CDR1 SGHVS and CDR2 FQNEAQ. Trimming cost V 4 bases and J 3 bases, with 15 bases left between them. The CDR3 is 15 residues long. CDR3 loop: CASSSRDSAYYGYTF. In DNA form, the CDR3 reads TGTGCCAGCAGCTCTAGAGACAGCGCTTACTATGGCTACACCTTC.

The chain has TRBV6-6 and TRBJ1-1; TRBD1 might be the D (6 bases). The length of the CDR3 is 14 residues. Between the trimmed V and J ends, which lost 4 bases and 4 bases, there was a span of 13 bases. The germline gives CDR1 MNHNY, CDR2 SVGAGI (reference sequence). This CDR3 reads CASSSKEGGTEAFF. In nucleotides, the CDR3 is TGTGCCAGCAGTTCCAAGGAGGGGGGCACTGAAGCTTTCTTT.

The V call is TRBV7-9, the J call TRBJ2-7, with D uncertain. Germline CDR1 and CDR2: SEHNR and FQNEAQ (reference sequence). The CDR3 is 12 amino acids. Trimming removed 5 bases from V and 5 bases from J, with 10 bases in between. CDR3 sequence (DNA): TGTGCCAGCAGCCCCGATTTCGACGAGCAGTACTTC. This translates into CASSPDFDEQYF.

This sequence joins TRBV6-5 and TRBJ2-7, with D possibly TRBD2 on 6 matching bases. CDR3 length: 15 residues. Trimming cost V 2 bases and J 1 base, with 12 bases left between them. CDR1 and CDR2 (germline): MNHEY, SVGAGI. CDR3 in DNA: TGTGCCAGCAGTTACCGGGGGAAGGAGTCCTACGAGCAGTACTTC. Amino acids: CASSYRGKESYEQYF.

This clonotype was seen a handful of times. The V call is TRBV4-3, the J call TRBJ1-4, with a possible D match to TRBD1 (5 bases). The CDR3 sequence is 14 residues long. The V and J ends lost 1 base and 7 bases respectively, with 10 bases between them. Germline CDR1 is LGHNA and CDR2 is YSLEER. Here the CDR3 DNA reads TGCGCCAGCAGCCAAGGCAGGGCGGGTGAAAAACTGTTTTTT. It codes for CASSQGRAGEKLFF.

The chain carries TRBV20-1 and TRBJ1-1, with D possibly matching TRBD1 (6 bases). The CDR3 runs 15 residues. Per germline, CDR1 DFQATT and CDR2 SNEGSKA (reference sequence). Between the trimmed V and J ends, which lost 2 bases and 2 bases, there was a span of 15 bases. The CDR3 region has the DNA TGCAGTGCTAGACACCAAAACAGGGTCAACACTGAAGCTTTCTTT. It translates to CSARHQNRVNTEAFF.

V is TRBV15 and J is TRBJ2-5; the D is unclear. V was cut by 0 bases and J by 2 bases, with 4 bases left in between. The germline V gene has CDR1 LNHNV and CDR2 YYDKDF (reference sequence). The CDR3 totals 13 residues. The CDR3 DNA reads TGTGCCACCAGCAGAGACGTACAAGAGACCCAGTACTTC. Translating it yields CATSRDVQETQYF.

This clonotype has only a few counts. V gene TRBV20-1 combines with J gene TRBJ2-3, with 8 bases aligning to TRBD2. Trimming took 3 bases from V and 14 from J; bases not matched to a gene: 13. The CDR3 runs to 13 residues. The V gene's germline CDR1 is DFQATT and CDR2 SNEGSKA (reference sequence). CDR3 amino acids: CSASLGNGRGGYF. The CDR3 DNA reads as TGCAGTGCTAGTTTAGGAAACGGACGGGGGGGGTATTTT.

This clonotype was detected a few times. The chain joins TRBV12-3 or TRBV12-4 to TRBJ1-6, with D maybe TRBD1 (6 bases). The CDR3 loop spans 14 amino acids. Trimming left V 2 bases short and J 6 bases short, with 8 bases between. CDR3 in amino acids: CASSLLRGNSPLHF. The CDR3 DNA sequence: TGTGCCAGCAGTTTACTCAGGGGTAATTCACCCCTCCACTTT.

The chain is built from TRBV12-3 or TRBV12-4 and TRBJ2-3; 7 bases match TRBD2. The CDR3 runs 15 residues. With V trimmed by 6 bases and J by 2 bases, 8 bases remained unmatched. CDR3 region: CASSRRGRHTDTQYF. The DNA of the CDR3 is TGTGCCAGCAGCAGGCGCGGGAGACACACAGATACGCAGTATTTT.

This clonotype was counted only a few times. This chain joins TRBV30 and TRBJ2-1; the match to TRBD1 covers 7 bases. Germline CDR1 is GTSNPN and CDR2 is SVGIG (reference sequence). J was trimmed by 5 bases and V by 2 bases; bases with no gene match: 0. The CDR3 is 12 residues long. The CDR3 sequence is CAWSQGDNEQFF. The DNA of the CDR3 is TGTGCCTGGAGTCAGGGGGACAATGAGCAGTTCTTC.

This chain joins TRBV7-2 and TRBJ2-2; tentatively, D is TRBD2 (6 bases). Germline CDR1 SGHTA, CDR2 FQGNSA. The ends were cut back, 5 bases at V and 3 bases at J, with 16 bases in the middle. The CDR3 covers 16 residues. The CDR3 sequence: CASSRRGGRDTGELFF. The DNA for the CDR3 is TGTGCCAGCAGCCGACGCGGAGGGCGGGACACCGGGGAGCTGTTTTTT.

This clonotype occurred a few times. The DNA for the CDR3 is TGTGCCAGCAGTTCCCCTCTAGCGGGGACTGTAACTAGCACAGATACGCAGTATTTT. As protein: CASSSPLAGTVTSTDTQYF. The genes are TRBV6-5 and TRBJ2-3, with TRBD2 matching over 9 bases. V lost 4 bases and J lost 0; bases outside the gene matches: 14. This CDR3 has 19 residues. Germline CDR1 reads MNHEY; CDR2 reads SVGAGI.

This clonotype showed up just a few times. The rearrangement links TRBV29-1 to TRBJ1-3; D possibly corresponds to TRBD1 (5 bases). The V end was cut by 1 base, the J end by 4 bases, with 17 bases between. The CDR3 consists of 16 residues. Per the germline V gene, CDR1 is SQVTM and CDR2 is ANQGSEA. CDR3 nucleotides: TGCAGCGTTGAAGGCCGGGGCAGGGAAGGAGGAAACACCATATATTTT. This codes for CSVEGRGREGGNTIYF.